This T cell receptor beta chain stems from a study of T-cell reconstitution after alpha-beta-depleted transplantation in children. The V gene's germline CDR1 is SGHAT and CDR2 FQDESV (reference sequence). Trimming shortened V by 7 bases and J by 5 bases, and 9 bases separated the two germline ends. This CDR3 is built from 12 residues. The TCRbeta library incorporated unique molecular identifiers. TCRdb redid the calling of the PCR reads with MiXCR, one entry per CDR3 protein. This sample carries approximately 590,000 distinct CDR3 sequences, about 11% of them seen once, and the ten largest clones take around 4%. Many counts were recorded for this clonotype.

This clonotype was obtained from a human donor who donated a stem cell graft to a child with acute myeloid leukemia. The chain carries TRBV11-1 and TRBJ2-1; no firm D call. The sample was PBMCs from the stem cell graft donor, taken from the stem cell graft. CDR3 coding DNA: TGTGCCAGCACCCCGAACGACAATGAGCAGTTCTTC. The encoded protein is CASTPNDNEQFF.